The table lists the clone carrying this TCR beta chain with a few counts. MiXCR, applied by TCRdb to the 5' RACE reads, yields one record per CDR3 protein. The sample shows fewer than 550,000 distinct CDR3 sequences, 13% to 15% of them seen only once. The CDR3 length is 16 residues. J was trimmed by 2 bases and V by 4 bases; bases with no gene match: 10. The V gene's germline CDR1 is MNHEY and CDR2 SVGEGT. These data belong to a study of identical twins. These sequences were also reported in another study, on yellow fever vaccine responses in identical twins.

This rearrangement joins TRBV6-2 or TRBV6-3 to TRBJ2-7; 8 nucleotides match TRBD2. The clonotype comes from a young woman in good health. Sequencing was done on a sample of CD4+ T cells sorted from blood. In DNA, the CDR3 is TGTGCCAGCAGTTTCAGAAGCGGGAGAGAACCCTACGAGCAGTACTTC. Protein: CASSFRSGREPYEQYF.